The 21 T cell receptor beta chains below all came from one sample that was sequenced in a study of blood T cell repertoires in COVID-19. Repertoires were generated with immunoSEQ multiplex PCR, while TCRdb's copy carries only in-frame clones and drops some. This sample has approximately 430,000 clones, with just over 85% found just once. The sequenced material came from peripheral blood. These receptor sequences come from a woman younger than 45 with active or convalescent COVID-19.

The chain joins TRBV7-2 to TRBJ2-1; the match to TRBD2 covers 9 bases. CDR3 size: 17 residues. After removal of 0 bases from V and 2 bases from J, the junction contained 5 bases not matched to a gene. CDR1 is SGHTA, CDR2 FQGNSA, per germline. The CDR3 reads CASSLAAGGLAYNEQFF. In nucleotides, the CDR3 is TGTGCCAGCAGCTTAGCCGCGGGGGGGCTCGCCTACAATGAGCAGTTCTTC.

This clone came up once. CDR3 DNA sequence: TGTGCCAGCAGCACCTCCCGGGACAGTTTAGAGGTCCACGAGCAGTACTTC. Its translation is CASSTSRDSLEVHEQYF. The chain links TRBV27 to TRBJ2-7; 7 nucleotides align to TRBD1. There are 17 residues in the CDR3. V dropped 6 bases and J dropped 5; count of bases not matched to a gene: 19. CDR1 is MNHEY and CDR2 is SMNVEV in the germline V gene (reference sequence).

The J gene is TRBJ1-1, the V gene TRBV18; 8 bases agree with TRBD1. Germline V gene lookup returns CDR1 KGHSH and CDR2 LQKENI. The CDR3 runs 14 residues. The trim removed 6 bases at V and 2 bases at J, leaving 5 bases unmatched. CDR3 nucleotides: TGTGCCAGCTCCCAAGACAGGGGCAACACTGAAGCTTTCTTT. It is translated as CASSQDRGNTEAFF.

Only one count was recorded for this clone. This chain uses TRBV2 with TRBJ1-1; possible D gene TRBD1, 5 bases. The CDR3 is 11 residues long. V shed 6 bases and J shed 11 bases, with 13 bases lying between them. Germline CDR1 and CDR2: SNHLY and FYNNEI. The CDR3 region is CASRGQFWAFF. The DNA of the CDR3 is TGTGCCAGCAGGGGGCAATTCTGGGCTTTCTTT.

The chain employs TRBV7-6 and TRBJ2-2; 16 bases are shared with TRBD2. Germline V gene sequence: CDR1 SGHVS, CDR2 FNYEAQ. V trimming: 5 bases; J trimming: 7 bases; junction bases outside the gene matches: 10. This CDR3 is 18 amino acids long. The CDR3 here is CASSMGTSGRASGGELFF. The CDR3 DNA reads TGTGCCAGCAGCATGGGGACTAGCGGGAGGGCCTCTGGCGGGGAGCTGTTTTTT.

The V gene is TRBV6-2 or TRBV6-3, the J gene TRBJ2-3; no clear D. CDR3 length equals 17 residues. The germline gives CDR1 MNHEY, CDR2 SVGEGT. V was trimmed by 0 bases and J by 0 bases, leaving 13 bases between them. Here the CDR3 reads CASSYSPEQRSTDTQYF. DNA of the CDR3: TGTGCCAGCAGTTACTCTCCGGAGCAACGTAGCACAGATACGCAGTATTTT.

The V and J genes are TRBV15 and TRBJ2-7; TRBD1 matches at 8 bases. From germline, CDR1 is LNHNV and CDR2 YYDKDF (reference sequence). With V trimmed by 3 bases and J by 0 bases, 7 bases remained unmatched. CDR3 length: 16 amino acids. CDR3 region: CATSREDRGSSYEQYF. Written as DNA, the CDR3 is TGTGCCACCAGCAGGGAAGACAGGGGAAGCTCCTACGAGCAGTACTTC.

The chain is built from TRBV5-1 and TRBJ1-2; D is possibly TRBD1 (6 bases). V lost 5 bases and J 4 bases, leaving 12 bases between the germline ends. The CDR3 sequence is 13 residues long. Per the germline V gene, CDR1 is SGHRS and CDR2 is YFSETQ. CDR3 loop: CASRKDRTYGYTF. Written as DNA, the CDR3 is TGCGCCAGCAGAAAGGACAGAACCTATGGCTACACCTTC.

This clone came up once. The gene calls are TRBV11-2 and TRBJ1-6; TRBD1 might be the D (5 bases). This CDR3 comprises 14 residues. Trimming took off 8 bases at V and 8 bases at J, with 16 bases between the two ends. Germline CDR1 is SGHAT and CDR2 is FQNNGV. CDR3 coding DNA: TGTGCCAGCCGCCGGGGGGGTAGCGATTCACCCCTCCACTTT. This codes for CASRRGGSDSPLHF.

J is TRBJ2-3 and V is TRBV27; D perhaps matches TRBD2 (5 bases). Germline lookup yields CDR1 MNHEY and CDR2 SMNVEV (reference sequence). The length of the CDR3 is 16 residues. Trimming cost V 6 bases and J 8 bases, with 24 bases left between them. The CDR3 coding sequence is TGTGCCAGCAGCCGCGGTCTAGCCTCAGCGTCAGGTACGCAGTATTTT. It translates to CASSRGLASASGTQYF.

The rearrangement joins TRBV9 to TRBJ2-7; the match to TRBD2 covers 9 bases. The germline gives CDR1 SGDLS, CDR2 YYNGEE. The V segment lost 4 bases and the J segment 7 bases; nucleotides outside the gene matches: 15. The CDR3 totals 16 residues. The CDR3 nucleotides are TGTGCCAGCAGCTCTAGGGGGGGACTAGCTTCGTCTGAGCAGTACTTC. Amino acid sequence: CASSSRGGLASSEQYF.

V gene TRBV10-3 combines with J gene TRBJ2-7; 7 positions agree with TRBD2. V dropped 6 bases and J dropped 3; count of bases not matched to a gene: 20. This CDR3 is built from 18 residues. Germline V gene data show CDR1 as ENHRY and CDR2 as SYGVKD. CDR3 loop: CAISGASNPGLSFYEQYF. The CDR3 bases are TGTGCCATCAGCGGGGCCTCAAACCCGGGACTATCCTTCTACGAGCAGTACTTC.

V and J are TRBV6-4 and TRBJ2-5; 11 nucleotides line up with TRBD2. CDR3 length equals 15 residues. V was pared by 5 bases and J by 4 bases, with 6 bases of the junction left unmatched. Germline V gene data show CDR1 as MRHNA and CDR2 as SNTAGT. The CDR3 loop reads CASSLTSGEGETQYF. As DNA, the CDR3 is TGTGCCAGCAGTTTGACTAGCGGGGAGGGAGAGACCCAGTACTTC.

CDR3 sequence: CASSTPGLVDTQYF. DNA for the CDR3: TGTGCCAGCAGTACGCCGGGACTAGTAGATACGCAGTATTTT. This chain uses TRBV6-2 or TRBV6-3 with TRBJ2-3; 8 bases are shared with TRBD2. Per the germline V gene, CDR1 is MNHEY and CDR2 is SVGEGT. V lost 5 bases to trimming and J lost 5 bases; unmatched junction nucleotides: 6. The CDR3 is 14 residues long.

This chain joins TRBV7-6 and TRBJ2-5; 9 nucleotides line up with TRBD2. CDR3 length: 16 residues. The germline gives CDR1 SGHVS, CDR2 FNYEAQ. With V trimmed by 5 bases and J by 1 base, 8 bases remained unmatched. The CDR3 nucleotides are TGTGCCAGCAGCCCTCAACCGACTAGCGGCCAAGAGACCCAGTACTTC. Its translation is CASSPQPTSGQETQYF.

The V call is TRBV7-2, the J call TRBJ2-1; 8 bases line up with TRBD2. CDR1 is SGHTA and CDR2 is FQGNSA in the germline V gene. Germline trimming cut 4 bases from V and 4 bases from J; bases unmatched to any gene: 9. The length of the CDR3 is 16 residues. In DNA, the CDR3 is TGTGCCAGCAGCTCAACTCCTAGCGGGCCGTACAATGAGCAGTTCTTC. This translates into CASSSTPSGPYNEQFF. Combining the CDR3 with reference TRBV7-2 and TRBJ2-1 gives the whole variable domain GAGVSQSPSNKVTEKGKDVELRCDPISGHTALYWYRQSLGQGLEFLIYFQGNSAPDKSGLPSDRFSAERTGGSVSTLTIQRTQQEDSAVYLCASSSTPSGPYNEQFFGPGTRLTVL.

V and J are TRBV10-3 and TRBJ2-1; 10 bases line up with TRBD1. Germline CDR1 ENHRY, CDR2 SYGVKD. Trimming cost V 6 bases and J 4 bases; bases outside gene matches: 6. The CDR3 is 15 amino acids. CDR3 sequence: CAIRGDRGLYNEQFF. Here the CDR3 DNA reads TGTGCCATCAGGGGGGACAGGGGCTTATACAATGAGCAGTTCTTC.

The gene calls are TRBV27 and TRBJ1-6, with D perhaps TRBD1 (6 bases). Trimming stripped 8 bases from V and 7 bases from J, with 12 bases between. The CDR3 sequence is 13 residues long. Germline-derived CDR1 and CDR2 are MNHEY and SMNVEV (reference sequence). The chain's CDR3 is CASRTVWNSPLHF. Here the CDR3 DNA reads TGTGCCAGCCGGACAGTTTGGAATTCACCCCTCCACTTT.

This sequence joins TRBV9 and TRBJ1-2; D remains ambiguous. This CDR3 has 16 residues. The germline V and J ends were trimmed by 0 bases and 8 bases, with 20 bases remaining between them. The germline CDR1 and CDR2 sequences are SGDLS and YYNGEE. CDR3 sequence: CASSVESLGGPGGYTF. In DNA form, the CDR3 reads TGTGCCAGCAGCGTAGAGTCGCTGGGAGGCCCAGGCGGCTACACCTTC.

The chain links TRBV5-1 to TRBJ2-7, with TRBD1 matching 9 bases. Trimming cost V 3 bases and J 4 bases; bases outside gene matches: 8. CDR1 and CDR2 (germline): SGHRS, YFSETQ. The CDR3 is 15 residues long. CDR3 region: CASSSTGGLGYEQYF. CDR3 nucleotides: TGCGCCAGCAGCTCAACAGGGGGCCTAGGGTACGAGCAGTACTTC.

CDR3 DNA: TGTGCCAGCAGCTTGGAACTGCTGAACACTGAAGCTTTCTTT. Translated: CASSLELLNTEAFF. This chain joins TRBV5-4 and TRBJ1-1, with D uncertain. CDR3 length: 14 amino acids. V lost 0 bases and J 0 bases, leaving 6 bases between the germline ends. The germline V gene encodes CDR1 SGHNT and CDR2 YYREEE (reference sequence).